A single sample gave rise to the 2 T cell receptor beta chains below, sequenced in a study of neurological immune-mediated disorders. MiXCR, applied by TCRdb to the 5' RACE reads, yields one record per CDR3 protein. The table shows roughly 39,000 distinct CDR3 sequences, with about 4.4% occurring only once. Sequenced: CD4+ T cells from blood. The source is a man younger than 30 in good health.

This clonotype was detected ten times or more. CDR3 residues: CSARDLRNIQETQYF. The DNA for the CDR3 is TGCAGTGCTAGAGATCTCCGGAATATCCAAGAGACCCAGTACTTC. J is TRBJ2-5 and V is TRBV20-1; no firm D call. Germline V CDR1 and CDR2: DFQATT, SNEGSKA (reference sequence). This CDR3 has 15 amino acids. The V end lost 0 bases, the J end lost 1 base, and 12 bases lay between the germline ends.

This clonotype was seen ten or more times. The chain uses TRBV4-2 and TRBJ1-5; D call uncertain. The CDR3 has 13 residues. V was clipped by 0 bases and J by 5 bases, with 5 bases between them. Germline lookup yields CDR1 LGHNA and CDR2 YNFKEQ. The CDR3, as DNA: TGTGCCAGCAGCCAAGACCAGGATCAGCCCCAGCATTTT. It specifies CASSQDQDQPQHF.